A single sample is the source of the 10 T cell receptor beta chains below, sequenced in a study of cytomegalovirus exposure and HLA in healthy donors. Primers for the PCR totalled 60 Vbeta and 13 Jbeta. Assay used: immunoSEQ multiplex PCR; TCRdb lists only in-frame clones, some missing. Of over 150,000 clones in the sample, 70% to 85% were seen once. The specimen was PBMCs. The receptor set was obtained from a man under 40 in good health and CMV-seropositive.

The V gene is TRBV30, the J gene TRBJ1-5; 8 bases are shared with TRBD1. This CDR3 region has 15 residues. Germline-derived CDR1 and CDR2 are GTSNPN and SVGIG (reference sequence). Trimming took 1 base from V and 4 from J; bases not matched to a gene: 6. The DNA of the CDR3 is TGTGCCTGGAGTGCTAGGACAGGGTCGAATCAGCCCCAGCATTTT. Translation gives CAWSARTGSNQPQHF.

The rearrangement links TRBV29-1 to TRBJ2-3; a weak D match, TRBD2 (5 bases). The CDR3 is made up of 11 amino acids. V gave up 3 bases and J gave up 6 bases, with 7 bases separating them. Germline V lookup: CDR1 SQVTM, CDR2 ANQGSEA. As DNA, the CDR3 is TGCAGCGTTGATCGAGGGGATACGCAGTATTTT. Translated: CSVDRGDTQYF.

This chain joins TRBV7-9 and TRBJ1-1; 7 bases match TRBD1. Per the germline V gene, CDR1 is SEHNR and CDR2 is FQNEAQ (reference sequence). This CDR3 contains 13 residues. V was pared by 5 bases and J by 7 bases, with 7 bases of the junction left unmatched. CDR3 sequence reads: CASSPGQRIEAFF. CDR3 nucleotide sequence: TGTGCCAGCAGCCCGGGACAGAGAATTGAAGCTTTCTTT.

The chain combines TRBV18 with TRBJ2-7, with D tentatively TRBD2 (5 bases). The CDR3 sequence is 13 residues long. CDR1 is KGHSH, CDR2 LQKENI, per germline. V gave up 2 bases and J gave up 7 bases, with 12 bases separating them. The CDR3 is CASSPAGLAEQYF. CDR3 DNA sequence: TGTGCCAGCTCACCAGCCGGGTTAGCGGAGCAGTACTTC.

The V and J genes are TRBV9 and TRBJ1-3; D ambiguous. CDR3 length: 15 amino acids. Trimming cost V 4 bases and J 0 bases, with 11 bases left between them. Per the germline V gene, CDR1 is SGDLS and CDR2 is YYNGEE. CDR3 nucleotide sequence: TGTGCCAGCAGCCTGACGGGGATCTCTGGAAACACCATATATTTT. It is translated as CASSLTGISGNTIYF.

CDR3 residues: CASSATGARTDTQYF. The CDR3 region has the DNA TGTGCCAGCAGCGCGACAGGGGCTCGCACAGATACGCAGTATTTT. The chain couples TRBV7-3 to TRBJ2-3, with 8 bases aligning to TRBD1. The germline V gene encodes CDR1 SGHTA and CDR2 FQGTGA. This CDR3 contains 15 residues. V shed 5 bases and J 1 base; nucleotides not matched to a gene: 5.

The rearrangement joins TRBV7-3 to TRBJ2-6; 7 nucleotides line up with TRBD1. With V trimmed by 5 bases and J by 2 bases, 6 bases remained unmatched. The CDR3 extends over 16 amino acids. Germline CDR1 is SGHTA and CDR2 is FQGTGA. In DNA, the CDR3 is TGTGCCAGCAGCAGGGACAGACTGCCTGGGGCCAACGTCCTGACTTTC. Its translation is CASSRDRLPGANVLTF.

The chain links TRBV5-5 to TRBJ2-7; D might be TRBD2 (5 bases). Between the trimmed V and J ends, which lost 0 bases and 2 bases, there was a span of 12 bases. This CDR3 is built from 15 residues. Germline CDR1 SGHKS, CDR2 YYEKEE (reference sequence). The CDR3: CASSLGGLLAYEQYF. The CDR3 DNA reads TGTGCCAGCAGCTTGGGTGGACTCCTCGCCTACGAGCAGTACTTC.

This chain connects TRBV19 to TRBJ1-5, with a possible D match to TRBD1 (6 bases). Trimming shortened V by 4 bases and J by 7 bases, and 17 bases separated the two germline ends. This CDR3 has 15 residues. The germline V gene has CDR1 LNHDA and CDR2 SQIVND (reference sequence). CDR3 nucleotides: TGTGCCAGTAGTACCTTCGGACAGTTCAGGCAGCCCCAGCATTTT. Its translation: CASSTFGQFRQPQHF.

The chain has TRBV28 and TRBJ1-1, with 8 nucleotides matching TRBD1. Trimming removed 4 bases from V and 4 bases from J; junction bases left unmatched: 5. The germline gives CDR1 MDHEN, CDR2 SYDVKM. The CDR3 consists of 14 residues. For the CDR3, the DNA is TGTGCCAGCAGTTATCCGGACAGGGTCACTGAAGCTTTCTTT. Protein: CASSYPDRVTEAFF.